This record looks at one T cell receptor (beta chain) sequence and its context. The antigen this receptor binds is unknown. Qualities for individual bases were not recorded, and no much larger clone is one base off. This sample is drawn from a study of T cell changes during pregnancy in multiple sclerosis (dated by TCRdb to between 2017 and 2020). Study-wide context: In women with multiple sclerosis, the researchers looked at how the T cell repertoire shifted as pregnancy progressed.

Preparation of the library involved the immunoSEQ multiplex PCR assay. TCRdb took over this immuneACCESS table, retaining in-frame rearrangements with V and J assigned. Such tables are incomplete; in checked studies, under half of the missing clones stem from an unresolved V gene, and the remainder is unexplained. The sample includes some 50,000 clones, with roughly 94% observed a single time. The ten largest make up under 6% of the sample. From a lookup of the germline V gene, CDR1 and CDR2 are MNHNS and SASEGT. V gives up 4 bases and J gives up 7 bases, and the segment between their germline ends measures 11 bases. The CDR3 sequence holds 12 residues, the cysteine and phenylalanine included. The entry retains the CDR3 DNA only, 36 bases that are in frame from base 1.

The V and J segments used are TRBV6-1 and TRBJ2-7; the D gene is possibly TRBD1, with 6 bases matching. Specimen: CD8+ T cells from peripheral blood mononuclear cells, collected in the first trimester of pregnancy. This receptor was identified in a female donor with multiple sclerosis, enrolled in a pregnancy study. The DNA sequence reads TGTGCCAGCAGTGTAGGACAGCGGGAGCAGTACTTC. Its translation reads: CASSVGQREQYF.